This T cell receptor (beta chain) was sequenced in a study of blood T cell repertoires in COVID-19. Seattle cases were enrolled at active infection and followed longitudinally. Profiled with immunoSEQ multiplex PCR; TCRdb holds only in-frame clones, not every one. The sample contains approximately 70,000 clones, roughly 91% of which appear only once. The CDR3 runs 14 residues. Germline V gene lookup returns CDR1 LGHDT and CDR2 YNNKEL (reference sequence). J lost 5 bases, V lost 2 bases, and 4 bases had no gene match. This clonotype was sampled from a man in his forties with COVID-19, enrolled during active disease. Source material: peripheral blood. The chain has TRBV3-1 (or the pseudogene TRBV3-2) and TRBJ1-1; the match to TRBD1 covers 8 bases. The CDR3: CASSQLQGATEAFF. Here the CDR3 DNA reads TGTGCCAGCAGCCAACTTCAGGGGGCAACTGAAGCTTTCTTT.